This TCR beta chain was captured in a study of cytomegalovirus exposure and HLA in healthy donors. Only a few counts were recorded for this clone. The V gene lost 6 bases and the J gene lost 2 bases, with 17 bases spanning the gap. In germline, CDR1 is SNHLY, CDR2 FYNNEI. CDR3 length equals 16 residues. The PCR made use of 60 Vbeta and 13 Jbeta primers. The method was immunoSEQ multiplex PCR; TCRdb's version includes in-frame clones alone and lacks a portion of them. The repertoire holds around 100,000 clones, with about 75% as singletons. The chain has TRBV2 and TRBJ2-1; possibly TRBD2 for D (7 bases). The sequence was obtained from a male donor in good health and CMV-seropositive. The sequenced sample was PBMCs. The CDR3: CASSVTGGQTYNEQFF. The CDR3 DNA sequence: TGTGCCAGCAGCGTGACGGGGGGCCAAACCTACAATGAGCAGTTCTTC.